This section outlines one T cell receptor (beta chain) sequence together with its context. The CDR3 runs to 15 residues. Unmatched junction bases numbered 7, after V lost 7 bases and J lost 4 bases. Germline V lookup: CDR1 LNHDA, CDR2 SQIVND (reference sequence). Some clones are missing from TCRdb's copy, which holds only in-frame ones; the method was immunoSEQ multiplex PCR. Of 17,000 or so clones listed, roughly 89% are singletons. These data originate in a study of chemoradiotherapy in HPV16-positive cancers. Sequencing used blood, obtained from a patient who underwent chemoradiotherapy. The TCR comes from a human donor with HPV-associated anogenital cancer. This sequence joins TRBV19 and TRBJ2-2; 9 bases map to TRBD1. CDR3 region: CASIPGQGPTGELFF. CDR3 nucleotides: TGTGCCAGTATTCCCGGACAGGGGCCCACCGGGGAGCTGTTTTTT.